Listed here are 16 T cell receptor beta chains from one sample, sequenced in a study of naive and memory T cell subsets. General observations from the study: Naive repertoires, especially CD8, held a few larger clonotypes, possibly memory cells re-expressing CD45RA.

An equimolar mix of two oligonucleotides served as the beta constant-region primer for TRBC1 and TRBC2. Four rounds of PCR amplified the ligated cDNA using nested alpha and beta constant-region primers plus SP2. One entry per CDR3 protein results from TCRdb running MiXCR on the UMI-ligation and nested PCR reads. The sample includes around 140,000 distinct CDR3 sequences, 20% to 25% of them seen just once. Which antigens these TCRs recognize remains unknown. The sequenced material came from naive CD4+ T cells from blood. Receptors were obtained from a human donor in good health.

The V and J genes are TRBV15 and TRBJ2-3; TRBD2 agrees at 10 bases. V lost 2 bases to trimming and J lost 0 bases; unmatched junction nucleotides: 11. This CDR3 spans 19 amino acids. Germline V gene data show CDR1 as LNHNV and CDR2 as YYDKDF (reference sequence). The CDR3 bases are TGTGCCACCAGCAGACCGGACAGCACTAGCGGGAAAAGCACAGATACGCAGTATTTT. It yields the protein CATSRPDSTSGKSTDTQYF.

V and J are TRBV6-5 and TRBJ2-1; D is possibly TRBD1 (6 bases). The CDR3 consists of 14 residues. V gave up 6 bases and J gave up 6 bases, with 15 bases separating them. CDR1 and CDR2 (germline): MNHEY, SVGAGI. The CDR3 sequence is CASRNARGGNEQFF. CDR3 bases: TGTGCCAGCAGGAATGCAAGAGGGGGCAATGAGCAGTTCTTC.

The chain joins TRBV6-1 to TRBJ1-1; a weak D match, TRBD1 (6 bases). V shed 6 bases and J shed 3 bases, with 17 bases lying between them. The germline gives CDR1 MNHNS, CDR2 SASEGT. The CDR3 is 15 residues long. The CDR3 bases are TGTGCCAGCAGACACCTTACAGGGCGGGACACTGAAGCTTTCTTT. Protein: CASRHLTGRDTEAFF.

The gene calls are TRBV7-2 and TRBJ2-7; TRBD2 might be the D (5 bases). V lost 2 bases and J 7 bases, leaving 9 bases between the germline ends. In germline, CDR1 is SGHTA, CDR2 FQGNSA. The CDR3 extends over 12 amino acids. In DNA form, the CDR3 reads TGTGCCAGCAGCTTATATTCGGGGGAGCAGTACTTC. It yields the protein CASSLYSGEQYF. Filled out from reference TRBV7-2 and TRBJ2-7, the complete variable domain reads GAGVSQSPSNKVTEKGKDVELRCDPISGHTALYWYRQSLGQGLEFLIYFQGNSAPDKSGLPSDRFSAERTGGSVSTLTIQRTQQEDSAVYLCASSLYSGEQYFGPGTRLTVT.

This clonotype was found once. The rearrangement joins TRBV2 to TRBJ2-1; D is ambiguous. The V end lost 1 base, the J end lost 10 bases, and 2 bases lay between the germline ends. CDR3 length equals 10 residues. Germline V gene data show CDR1 as SNHLY and CDR2 as FYNNEI. CDR3 loop: CASSEGEQFF. In DNA form, the CDR3 reads TGTGCCAGCAGTGAAGGCGAGCAGTTCTTC.

V is TRBV7-9 and J is TRBJ2-7; no clear D gene. With 4 bases removed from V and 5 bases from J, the gap between germline ends came to 6 bases. Germline loops: CDR1 SEHNR, CDR2 FQNEAQ (reference sequence). The CDR3 contains 11 residues. The CDR3 DNA reads TGTGCCAGCAGCTCTGTCCACGAGCAGTACTTC. Its protein is CASSSVHEQYF.

This chain links TRBV5-1 with TRBJ2-3, with 8 bases aligning to TRBD2. The V and J ends lost 0 bases and 7 bases, in that order; junction bases with no gene match: 7. The CDR3 is made up of 15 amino acids. Germline CDR1 is SGHRS and CDR2 is YFSETQ. Written as DNA, the CDR3 is TGCGCCAGCAGCTTGGAAGCGGGAGCATTTAATACGCAGTATTTT. Its translation: CASSLEAGAFNTQYF.

This sequence joins TRBV28 and TRBJ1-5; 7 nucleotides align to TRBD1. J gave up 0 bases and V 6 bases, and 5 bases lay outside the gene matches. This CDR3 region has 15 residues. The germline CDR1 and CDR2 sequences are MDHEN and SYDVKM. The CDR3 DNA sequence: TGTGCCAGCAGCCGACAGGGCGGTAGCAATCAGCCCCAGCATTTT. Protein product: CASSRQGGSNQPQHF.

The chain has TRBV20-1 and TRBJ2-1; 8 positions match TRBD2. The CDR3 totals 15 residues. Germline V gene lookup returns CDR1 DFQATT and CDR2 SNEGSKA (reference sequence). V lost 0 bases, J lost 9 bases, and 10 bases stayed unmatched. The CDR3 region has the DNA TGCAGTGCTAGAGATGCAAGCGGGAGTTGGGTTGAGCAGTTCTTC. Its translation: CSARDASGSWVEQFF.

This clonotype was found many times. The genes are TRBV10-1 and TRBJ2-7; 9 nucleotides align to TRBD1. The length of the CDR3 is 14 residues. V gave up 6 bases and J gave up 4 bases; unmatched junction bases: 7. Germline V gene sequence: CDR1 WNHNN, CDR2 SYGVQD (reference sequence). CDR3 DNA: TGCGCCAGCAGCGCGGGACAGGGTGGATACGAGCAGTACTTC. The encoded protein is CASSAGQGGYEQYF.

The sample holds a few counts of this clonotype. The chain uses TRBV5-1 and TRBJ2-2; weak D call: TRBD1 (5 bases). Germline V gives CDR1 SGHRS, CDR2 YFSETQ. Trimming stripped 0 bases from V and 1 base from J, with 10 bases between. The CDR3 covers 16 residues. The CDR3 loop is CASSLVTVRNTGELFF. CDR3 sequence (DNA): TGCGCCAGCAGCTTGGTGACAGTACGGAACACCGGGGAGCTGTTTTTT.

In this sample, this clonotype turned up many times. The genes are TRBV7-2 and TRBJ2-7, with 8 positions matching TRBD2. There are 14 residues in the CDR3. The trim removed 5 bases at V and 2 bases at J, leaving 5 bases unmatched. Germline values: CDR1 SGHTA, CDR2 FQGNSA. The CDR3 here is CASSAGLAPYEQYF. CDR3 DNA sequence: TGTGCCAGCAGCGCCGGACTAGCCCCCTACGAGCAGTACTTC.

This clonotype was counted only a few times. The V call is TRBV20-1, the J call TRBJ1-1; a possible D gene is TRBD1 (6 bases). V was shortened by 6 bases and J by 1 base, with 12 bases between the two germline ends. Germline assignment: CDR1 DFQATT and CDR2 SNEGSKA (reference sequence). The CDR3 is 13 amino acids. CDR3 region: CSAHPGQNTEAFF. CDR3 DNA sequence: TGCAGTGCCCATCCGGGACAGAACACTGAAGCTTTCTTT.

In this sample, this clonotype turned up a few times. The rearrangement links TRBV7-9 to TRBJ2-3; tentative D call: TRBD2 (5 bases). Trimming stripped 3 bases from V and 2 bases from J, with 6 bases between. The CDR3 sequence is 13 residues long. CDR1 SEHNR and CDR2 FQNEAQ come from the germline V gene (reference sequence). The CDR3 sequence: CASSFLATDTQYF. The CDR3 nucleotides read TGTGCCAGCAGCTTCCTAGCCACAGATACGCAGTATTTT.

The rearrangement joins TRBV11-1 to TRBJ2-4; 7 positions agree with TRBD1. Germline-derived CDR1 and CDR2 are SGHAT and FQDESV (reference sequence). V was clipped by 1 base and J by 1 base; unmatched bases: 4. This CDR3 spans 16 amino acids. This CDR3 is CASSLGQGFAKNIQYF. The CDR3 region has the DNA TGTGCCAGCAGCTTAGGACAGGGTTTTGCCAAAAACATTCAGTACTTC.

There are many counts of this clonotype. The gene calls are TRBV20-1 and TRBJ2-7; TRBD1 aligns across 9 bases. This CDR3 has 15 amino acids. Per the germline V gene, CDR1 is DFQATT and CDR2 is SNEGSKA (reference sequence). Unmatched junction bases numbered 8, after V lost 2 bases and J lost 3 bases. CDR3 amino acids: CSARPGTGNFYEQYF. CDR3 in DNA: TGCAGTGCTAGACCCGGGACAGGGAATTTCTACGAGCAGTACTTC.